Reported below is one T cell receptor beta chain. The antigen is undetermined. Assay used: immunoSEQ multiplex PCR; TCRdb lists only in-frame clones, some missing. The sample records 110,000 to 150,000 clones, about nine tenths being singletons. The data were obtained in a study of CD4+ T cells in melanoma. Between the trimmed V and J ends, which lost 1 base and 8 bases, there was a span of 18 bases. CDR1 is SEHNR, CDR2 FQNEAQ, per germline (reference sequence). CDR3 size: 16 residues. General study results and limits: In melanoma, neoantigen-specific CD4+ T cells reportedly differed in differentiation state. A reported correlation linked neoantigen-specific CD4+ T cells to CD8+, macrophage and B cell function.

The V and J genes are TRBV7-9 and TRBJ2-1; TRBD1 might be the D (6 bases). The receptor was isolated from a human donor with melanoma. This CDR3 reads CASSLGGPGDGDEQFF. In DNA, the CDR3 is TGTGCCAGCAGCTTAGGAGGGCCAGGGGACGGTGATGAGCAGTTCTTC.